Reported below is one T cell receptor beta chain. This clonotype was counted only a few times. Its binding antigen is unknown. Base qualities are not provided; no much larger clone lies one nucleotide away. From its cysteine to its phenylalanine, the CDR3 spans 13 amino acids. The retained sequence is limited to the CDR3, 39 bases, with the frame set at the first base. The V end loses 3 bases and the J end loses 5 bases, and a stretch of 11 bases separates them. Taken from the germline V gene (reference sequence), the CDR1 and CDR2 loops are GTSNPN and SVGIG. The data were taken from a study of early T cells in non-severe SARS-CoV-2 infection listed by TCRdb under 2021. Context from the whole study: Because TCR sequencing relied on bulk RNA taken from unsorted whole blood, pairing of alpha and beta chains was not possible.

The study was a case-control design nested within a healthcare worker cohort in London, UK, with weekly nasopharyngeal swab PCR tests and blood sampling. Healthcare workers were recruited during the week of the UK lockdown, between 23 and 31 March 2020, and followed weekly for up to about 15 weeks. The paper's findings and limits, for the study overall: Matching against VDJdb was skewed toward anti-spike CD8 responses, likely underestimated virus-specific expansions, and missed private and CD4 specificities.

Receptors were amplified or captured by 5' RACE. This sample was sequenced with a NextSeq 500. To correct for sequencing error and PCR bias, the TCR library protocol tagged individual cDNA molecules with unique molecular identifiers. TCR alpha and beta chains were both sequenced, and the abundances of alpha and beta sequences in each sample were closely correlated with each other. The authors' analysis ran thus. Decombinator V4 was used to annotate TCR sequences for V gene, J gene and CDR3. TCRs were defined as expanded if a significant change between any two time points was detected under a Poisson model with p below 0.0001. Abundances of TCRs were expressed as counts per million after normalisation to the total number of TCRs sequenced in each sample. MAIT TCRs were defined by TRAV1-2 paired with TRAJ12, TRAJ20 or TRAJ33, and iNKT TCRs by TRAV10 paired with TRAJ18. VDJdb, accessed on 1 November 2021, was searched for TCRs annotated for CMV, EBV and SARS-CoV-2, and TCRs annotated for more than one antigen were excluded. TCRdb passed the public sequencing reads through fastp at Q25 and MiXCR, retaining productive beta sequences. Rows are combined by CDR3 protein, so each entry shows the most common genes and DNA. V and J calls and clone size were set by TCRdb, not the authors. This sample has 80,000 to 100,000 distinct CDR3 sequences in its table, and approximately 10% of those were observed once. The ten largest clones represent just over 4.5% of the sample.

This sample comprised whole blood, obtained at baseline. Recombination connected TRBV30 to TRBJ1-5; no confident D gene assignment can be made. The sequence came from an adult who was a healthcare worker with PCR-confirmed SARS-CoV-2 infection or an uninfected control (not recorded which). The CDR3 reads as follows: CAWSLTTDQPQHF. The nucleotide sequence is given as TGTGCCTGGAGCTTAACAACGGATCAGCCCCAGCATTTT.